This T cell receptor (beta chain) originates from a study of Graves' ophthalmopathy and Graves' hyperthyroidism. Study-level results: Blood also held most thyroid clonotypes expanded above 0.001 frequency.

Only a few counts were recorded for this clonotype. What it binds is unknown. Germline CDR1 DFQATT, CDR2 SNEGSKA (reference sequence). V dropped 7 bases and J dropped 2 bases, with 11 bases sitting between them. There are 12 residues in the CDR3. Other autoimmune diseases, uncontrolled infections, pregnancy or lactation ruled patients out of participation. RNA served as the template for amplifying TCR beta CDR3 regions. HTBI primers were employed in first-round RT-PCR, then a second-round multiplex PCR followed. TCRdb re-called the multiplex PCR reads with MiXCR, one entry per CDR3 protein. This sample has around 1.1 million distinct CDR3 sequences, with about 40% found just once.

This sequence joins TRBV20-1 and TRBJ1-1; possible D gene TRBD1, 6 bases. Sample: peripheral blood or thyroid tissue (not recorded which). This receptor was obtained from an adult man with Graves' hyperthyroidism. In DNA form, the CDR3 reads TGCAGTGTCGGGACACCAAACACTGAAGCTTTCTTT. It codes for CSVGTPNTEAFF.